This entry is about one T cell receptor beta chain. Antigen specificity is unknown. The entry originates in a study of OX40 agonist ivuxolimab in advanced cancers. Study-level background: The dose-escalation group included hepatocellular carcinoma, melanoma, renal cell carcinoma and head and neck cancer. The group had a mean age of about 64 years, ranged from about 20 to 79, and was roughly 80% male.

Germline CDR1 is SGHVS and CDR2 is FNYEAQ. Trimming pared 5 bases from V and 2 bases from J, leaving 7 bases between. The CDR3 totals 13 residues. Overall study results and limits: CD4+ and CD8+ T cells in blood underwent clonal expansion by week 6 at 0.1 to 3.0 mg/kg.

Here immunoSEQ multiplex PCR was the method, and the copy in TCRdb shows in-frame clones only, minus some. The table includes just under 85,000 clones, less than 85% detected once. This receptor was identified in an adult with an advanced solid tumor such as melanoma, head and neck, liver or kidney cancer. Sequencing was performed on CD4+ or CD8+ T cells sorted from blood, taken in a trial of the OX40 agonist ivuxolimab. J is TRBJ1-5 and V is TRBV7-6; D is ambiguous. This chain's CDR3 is CASSVRGNQPQHF. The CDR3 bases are TGTGCCAGCAGCGTCCGGGGCAATCAGCCCCAGCATTTT. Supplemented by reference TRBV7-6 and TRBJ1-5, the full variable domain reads GAGVSQSPRYKVTKRGQDVALRCDPISGHVSLYWYRQALGQGPEFLTYFNYEAQQDKSGLPNDRFSAERPEGSISTLTIQRTEQRDSAMYRCASSVRGNQPQHFGDGTRLSIL.